A few counts support the clone carrying this T cell receptor beta chain. The CDR3 totals 11 residues. Trimming removed 4 bases at V and 4 bases at J, with 5 bases between. Germline lookup yields CDR1 DFQATT and CDR2 SNEGSKA (reference sequence). The data are from a study of T cells after yellow fever vaccination. MiXCR was run by TCRdb on the 5' RACE reads, yielding one entry per CDR3 protein. The sample has 300,000 or so distinct CDR3 sequences, about an eighth seen once; the top ten hold about 0.51%. The sample here was CD4+ T cells sorted from PBMCs, taken 45 days after the yellow fever booster vaccination. The clonotype originates from a young man who received the YFV17D yellow fever vaccine. The gene calls are TRBV20-1 and TRBJ2-1; D call uncertain. The CDR3 spells CSAKSYNEQFF. As DNA, the CDR3 is TGCAGTGCTAAGTCTTACAATGAGCAGTTCTTC.